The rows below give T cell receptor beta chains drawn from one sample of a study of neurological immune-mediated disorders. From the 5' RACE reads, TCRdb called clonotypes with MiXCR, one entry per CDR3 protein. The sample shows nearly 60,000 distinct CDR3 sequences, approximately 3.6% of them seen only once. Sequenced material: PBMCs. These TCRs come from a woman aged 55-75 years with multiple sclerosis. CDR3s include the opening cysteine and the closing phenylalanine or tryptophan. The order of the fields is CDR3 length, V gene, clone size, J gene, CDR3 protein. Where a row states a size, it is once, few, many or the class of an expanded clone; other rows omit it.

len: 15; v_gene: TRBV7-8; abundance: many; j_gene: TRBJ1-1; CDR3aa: CASSLAVTGAVEAFF
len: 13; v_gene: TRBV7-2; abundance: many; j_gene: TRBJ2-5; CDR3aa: CASSVMYQETQYF
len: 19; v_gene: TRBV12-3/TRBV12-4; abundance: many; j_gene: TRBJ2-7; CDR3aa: CASKPRGGREFFGTYEQYF
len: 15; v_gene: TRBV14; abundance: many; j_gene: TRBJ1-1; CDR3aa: CASSQAALGGIEAFF
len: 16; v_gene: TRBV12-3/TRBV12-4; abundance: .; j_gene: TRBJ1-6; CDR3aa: CASSLDRGPGNSPLHF
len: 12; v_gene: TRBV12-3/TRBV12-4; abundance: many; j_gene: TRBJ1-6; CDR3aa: CASSHGSSPLHF
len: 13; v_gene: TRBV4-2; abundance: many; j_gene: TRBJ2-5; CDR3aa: CASSQTGVKTQYF
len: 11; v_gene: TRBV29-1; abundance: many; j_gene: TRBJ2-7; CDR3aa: CSVGMPYEQYF
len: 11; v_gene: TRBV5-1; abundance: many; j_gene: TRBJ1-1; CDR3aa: CASISGGEAFF
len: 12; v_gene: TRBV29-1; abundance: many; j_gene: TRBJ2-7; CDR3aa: CSVRLAAYEQYF
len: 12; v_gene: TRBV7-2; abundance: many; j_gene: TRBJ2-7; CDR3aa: CASSLDREKQYF
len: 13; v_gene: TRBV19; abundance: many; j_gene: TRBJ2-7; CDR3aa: CASSMGLFREQYF
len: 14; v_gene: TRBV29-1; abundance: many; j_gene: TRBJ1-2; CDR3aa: CSVYTGLTNYGYTF
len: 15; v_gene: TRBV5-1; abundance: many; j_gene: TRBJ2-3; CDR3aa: CASTFRGRAADTQYF
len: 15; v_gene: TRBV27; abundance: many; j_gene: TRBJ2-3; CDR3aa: CASSRLAGSTDTQYF